This TCR beta chain was recovered during a study of blood T cell repertoires in COVID-19 (dated by TCRdb to 2018 to 2020). Study-wide context: Samples covering the acute and convalescent phases of COVID-19 were provided by collaborators in the United States, Italy and Spain. The material from the prospective study consisted of cDNA or gDNA derived from T cells, B-cell-depleted T cells, or PBMCs. The dataset comprised deeply sampled blood TCRbeta repertoires from subjects exposed to, actively infected with, or recovered from COVID-19. A freely available public database, intended as a resource for researchers studying the immune response to SARS-CoV-2, is where the repertoires were released. Samples came from the ongoing ImmuneRACE study (first 160 participants) plus 1,254 subjects from 6 global collaborators. Nearly every sample came with metadata listing a de-identified subject ID, COVID-19 status, age in years and sex. Where HLA class I and class II types were available, the types were taken from metadata supplied by the sample provider, not from assay-based typing.

Overall results and qualifications from the work: How much clinical and demographic metadata was included differed by source and by participant, and the metadata was provided uncurated.

In Seattle, one collaborating source enrolled patients while the infection was active and tracked those patients longitudinally over the course of disease. Each collaborating institution followed its own protocols to collect whole blood in K2EDTA tubes. For TCRbeta analysis, collaborators shipped samples as frozen whole blood, isolated PBMCs, or DNA extracted from either of those sample types. The immunoSEQ Assay, a bias-controlled multiplex PCR, was used to amplify TCRbeta CDR3 regions from genomic DNA. On the authors' methods: Within the assay, amplification of reference gene primers was used to estimate how many nucleated cells each sample contained. To quantify the absolute abundance of each unique TCRbeta CDR3 rearrangement, sequence reads were collapsed and filtered. For each sample, productive Simpson clonality was calculated as the square root of Simpson's diversity index across productive rearrangements. TCRdb provides this immuneACCESS table in a form limited to in-frame rearrangements. Some clones are lacking; in checked studies, under half of them reflect an unresolved V gene, and why the rest are absent is not known. The D gene and trimming were derived from the DNA, and the V and J assignments and clone size from that table. The sample yields over 45,000 clones; roughly 87% were counted once. The top ten hold 3.6% of the sample.

Concerning this clone: Its antigen is currently not known. Qualities for individual bases were not recorded, and no much larger clone is one base off.

This receptor was obtained from a man in his forties or fifties with COVID-19, enrolled during active disease. Sequenced: peripheral blood.

The DNA is as follows: TGTGCCAGCACCCCGGGGGGTGCAACTAATGAAAAACTGTTTTTT. Its coded protein is CASTPGGATNEKLFF. The rearranged chain carries TRBV28 and TRBJ1-4; perhaps TRBD1 is the D gene, with 5 bases matching. V is pared back by 7 bases and J by 0 bases, with 12 bases lying between the germline termini. CDR1 MDHEN and CDR2 SYDVKM are derived from the germline V gene. The CDR3 runs 15 amino acids, cysteine and phenylalanine included. The retained sequence is limited to the CDR3, 45 bases, with the frame set at the first base.